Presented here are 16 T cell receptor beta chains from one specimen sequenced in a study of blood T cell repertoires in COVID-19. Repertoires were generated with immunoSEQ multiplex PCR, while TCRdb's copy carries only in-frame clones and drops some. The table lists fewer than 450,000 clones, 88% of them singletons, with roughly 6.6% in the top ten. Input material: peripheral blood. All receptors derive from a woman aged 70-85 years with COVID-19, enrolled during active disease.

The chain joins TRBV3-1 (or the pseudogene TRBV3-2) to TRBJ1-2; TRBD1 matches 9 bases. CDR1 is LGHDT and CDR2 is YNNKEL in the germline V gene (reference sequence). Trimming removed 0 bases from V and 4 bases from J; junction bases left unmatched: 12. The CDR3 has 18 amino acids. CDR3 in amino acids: CASSQDRLGTGRFYGYTF. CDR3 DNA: TGTGCCAGCAGCCAAGATCGATTAGGGACAGGGCGCTTCTATGGCTACACCTTC.

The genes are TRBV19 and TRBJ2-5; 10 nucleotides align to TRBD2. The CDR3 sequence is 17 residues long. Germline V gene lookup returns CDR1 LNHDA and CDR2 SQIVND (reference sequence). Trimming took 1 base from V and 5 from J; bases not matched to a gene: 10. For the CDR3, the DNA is TGTGCCAGTAGTATAGGCACAAGCGGGGGGGCTTTCGAGACCCAGTACTTC. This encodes CASSIGTSGGAFETQYF.

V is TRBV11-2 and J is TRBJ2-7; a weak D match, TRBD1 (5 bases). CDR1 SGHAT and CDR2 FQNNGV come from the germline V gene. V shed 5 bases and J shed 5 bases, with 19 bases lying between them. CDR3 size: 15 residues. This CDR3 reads CASSPTRDSRDEQYF. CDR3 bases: TGTGCCAGCAGCCCCACCCGCGACAGTCGAGACGAGCAGTACTTC.

CDR3 nucleotides: TGTGCCACCAGTGAAAGTGAAGATGGGGGGTATAACTATGGCTACACCTTC. It encodes CATSESEDGGYNYGYTF. The J gene is TRBJ1-2, the V gene TRBV24-1; a possible D gene is TRBD1 (5 bases). The CDR3 runs to 17 residues. The germline V gene encodes CDR1 KGHDR and CDR2 SFDVKD. V was shortened by 4 bases and J by 1 base, with 18 bases between the two germline ends.

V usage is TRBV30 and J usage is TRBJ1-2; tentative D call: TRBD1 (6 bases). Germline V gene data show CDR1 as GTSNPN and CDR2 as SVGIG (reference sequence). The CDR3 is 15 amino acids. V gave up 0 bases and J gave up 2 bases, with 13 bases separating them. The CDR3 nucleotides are TGTGCCTGGAGTGTAAACAGGGAAATCAACTATGGCTACACCTTC. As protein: CAWSVNREINYGYTF.

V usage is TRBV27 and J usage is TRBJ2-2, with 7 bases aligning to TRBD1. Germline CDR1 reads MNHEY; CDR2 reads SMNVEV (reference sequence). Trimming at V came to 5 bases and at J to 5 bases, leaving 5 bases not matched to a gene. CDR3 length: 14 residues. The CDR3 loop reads CASSRQGSTGELFF. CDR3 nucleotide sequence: TGTGCCAGCAGTCGACAGGGATCGACCGGGGAGCTGTTTTTT.

The CDR3 DNA reads as TGTGCCAGCAGTGCGCTAGCGGGGCCCGATACGCAGTATTTT. Amino acid sequence: CASSALAGPDTQYF. This chain connects TRBV6-2 or TRBV6-3 to TRBJ2-3; 9 positions agree with TRBD2. With 5 bases clipped from V and 6 bases from J, the junction kept 6 bases outside the gene matches. This CDR3 region has 14 residues. The germline gives CDR1 MNHEY, CDR2 SVGEGT.

The CDR3 sequence: CASTKDRYSGNTIYF. The CDR3 DNA is TGTGCCAGTACTAAGGACAGGTACTCTGGAAACACCATATATTTT. The chain employs TRBV19 and TRBJ1-3; TRBD1 aligns across 7 bases. CDR3 length: 15 residues. CDR1 and CDR2 from the germline V gene are LNHDA and SQIVND (reference sequence). After removal of 7 bases from V and 0 bases from J, the junction contained 6 bases not matched to a gene.

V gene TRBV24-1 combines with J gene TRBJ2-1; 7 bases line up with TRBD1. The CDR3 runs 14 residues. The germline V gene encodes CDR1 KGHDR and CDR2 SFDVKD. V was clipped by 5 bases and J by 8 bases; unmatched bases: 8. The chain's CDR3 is CATSGIDRDDEQFF. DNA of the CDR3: TGTGCCACCAGTGGAATTGACAGGGACGATGAGCAGTTCTTC.

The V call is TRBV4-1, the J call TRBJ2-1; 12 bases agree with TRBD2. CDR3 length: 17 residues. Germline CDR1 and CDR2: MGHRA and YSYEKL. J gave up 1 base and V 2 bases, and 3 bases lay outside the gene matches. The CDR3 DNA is TGCGCCAGCAGCCAACGACTAGCGGGGGTGTCCTACAATGAGCAGTTCTTC. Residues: CASSQRLAGVSYNEQFF.

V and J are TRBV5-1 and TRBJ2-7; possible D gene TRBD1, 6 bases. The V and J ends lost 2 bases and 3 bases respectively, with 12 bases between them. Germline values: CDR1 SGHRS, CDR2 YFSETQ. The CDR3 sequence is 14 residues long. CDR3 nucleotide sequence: TGCGCCAGCAGCTTCGGAACAGGGTTCTACGAGCAGTACTTC. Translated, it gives CASSFGTGFYEQYF. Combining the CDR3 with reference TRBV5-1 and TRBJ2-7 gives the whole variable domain KAGVTQTPRYLIKTRGQQVTLSCSPISGHRSVSWYQQTPGQGLQFLFEYFSETQRNKGNFPGRFSGRQFSNSRSEMNVSTLELGDSALYLCASSFGTGFYEQYFGPGTRLTVT.

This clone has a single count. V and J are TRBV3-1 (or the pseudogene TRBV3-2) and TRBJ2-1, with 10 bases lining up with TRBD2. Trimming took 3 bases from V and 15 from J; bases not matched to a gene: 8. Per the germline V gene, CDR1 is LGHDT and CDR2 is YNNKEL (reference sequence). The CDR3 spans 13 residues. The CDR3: CASSHNLAGVRFF. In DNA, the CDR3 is TGTGCCAGCAGCCATAATCTAGCGGGGGTACGGTTCTTC.

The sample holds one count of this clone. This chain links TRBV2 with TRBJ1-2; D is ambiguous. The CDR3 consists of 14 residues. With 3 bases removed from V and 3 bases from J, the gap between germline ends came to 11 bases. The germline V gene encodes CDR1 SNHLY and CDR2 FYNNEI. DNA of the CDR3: TGTGCCAGCAGTGAGTTCATGGGCGACTATGGCTACACCTTC. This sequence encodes CASSEFMGDYGYTF.

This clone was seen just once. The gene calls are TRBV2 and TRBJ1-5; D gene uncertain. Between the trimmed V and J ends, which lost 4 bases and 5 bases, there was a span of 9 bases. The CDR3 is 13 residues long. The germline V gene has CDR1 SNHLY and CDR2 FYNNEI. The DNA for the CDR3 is TGTGCCAGCAGTGGGGTAGCCTATCAGCCCCAGCATTTT. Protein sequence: CASSGVAYQPQHF.

The CDR3 nucleotides are TGTGCCACCAGTGTGGGACTCCCGAGCTCCTATAATTCACCCCTCCACTTT. This gives the protein CATSVGLPSSYNSPLHF. The chain employs TRBV24-1 and TRBJ1-6, with D perhaps matching TRBD1 (5 bases). V was cut by 5 bases and J by 0 bases, with 13 bases left in between. CDR1 KGHDR and CDR2 SFDVKD come from the germline V gene. CDR3 length: 17 residues.

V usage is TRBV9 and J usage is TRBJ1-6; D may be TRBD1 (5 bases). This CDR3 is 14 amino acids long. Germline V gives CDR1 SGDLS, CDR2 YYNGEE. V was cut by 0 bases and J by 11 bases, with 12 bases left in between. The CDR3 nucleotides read TGTGCCAGCAGCGTAGGACAGCCATGGGCACCCCTCCACTTT. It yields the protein CASSVGQPWAPLHF.